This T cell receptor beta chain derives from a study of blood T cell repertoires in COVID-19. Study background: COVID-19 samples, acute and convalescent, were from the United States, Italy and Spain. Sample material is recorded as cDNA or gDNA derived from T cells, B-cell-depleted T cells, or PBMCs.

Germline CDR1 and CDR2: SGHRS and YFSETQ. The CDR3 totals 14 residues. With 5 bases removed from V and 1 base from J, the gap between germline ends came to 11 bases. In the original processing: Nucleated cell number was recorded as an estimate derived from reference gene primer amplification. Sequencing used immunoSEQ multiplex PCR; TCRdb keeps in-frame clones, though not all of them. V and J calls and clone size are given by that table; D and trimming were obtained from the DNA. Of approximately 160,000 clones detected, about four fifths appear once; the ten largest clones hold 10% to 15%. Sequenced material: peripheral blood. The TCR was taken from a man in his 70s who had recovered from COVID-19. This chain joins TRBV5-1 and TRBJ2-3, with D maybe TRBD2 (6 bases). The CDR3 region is CASRRGVGTDTQYF. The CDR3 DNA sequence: TGCGCCAGCAGGCGGGGTGTGGGCACAGATACGCAGTATTTT. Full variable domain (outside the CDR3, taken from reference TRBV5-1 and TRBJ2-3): KAGVTQTPRYLIKTRGQQVTLSCSPISGHRSVSWYQQTPGQGLQFLFEYFSETQRNKGNFPGRFSGRQFSNSRSEMNVSTLELGDSALYLCASRRGVGTDTQYFGPGTRLTVL.